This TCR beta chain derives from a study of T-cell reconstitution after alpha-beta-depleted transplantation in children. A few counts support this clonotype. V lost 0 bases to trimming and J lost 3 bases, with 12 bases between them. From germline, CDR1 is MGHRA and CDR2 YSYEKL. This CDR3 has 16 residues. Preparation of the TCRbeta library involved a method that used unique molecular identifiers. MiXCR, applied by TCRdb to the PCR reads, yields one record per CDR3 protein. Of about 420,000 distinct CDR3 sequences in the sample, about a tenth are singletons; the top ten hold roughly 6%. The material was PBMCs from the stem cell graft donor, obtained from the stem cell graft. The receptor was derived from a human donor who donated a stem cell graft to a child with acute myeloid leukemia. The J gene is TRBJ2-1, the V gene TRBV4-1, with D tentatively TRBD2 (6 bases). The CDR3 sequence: CASSQDNPGLYNEQFF. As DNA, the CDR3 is TGCGCCAGCAGCCAAGATAATCCGGGACTCTACAATGAGCAGTTCTTC.